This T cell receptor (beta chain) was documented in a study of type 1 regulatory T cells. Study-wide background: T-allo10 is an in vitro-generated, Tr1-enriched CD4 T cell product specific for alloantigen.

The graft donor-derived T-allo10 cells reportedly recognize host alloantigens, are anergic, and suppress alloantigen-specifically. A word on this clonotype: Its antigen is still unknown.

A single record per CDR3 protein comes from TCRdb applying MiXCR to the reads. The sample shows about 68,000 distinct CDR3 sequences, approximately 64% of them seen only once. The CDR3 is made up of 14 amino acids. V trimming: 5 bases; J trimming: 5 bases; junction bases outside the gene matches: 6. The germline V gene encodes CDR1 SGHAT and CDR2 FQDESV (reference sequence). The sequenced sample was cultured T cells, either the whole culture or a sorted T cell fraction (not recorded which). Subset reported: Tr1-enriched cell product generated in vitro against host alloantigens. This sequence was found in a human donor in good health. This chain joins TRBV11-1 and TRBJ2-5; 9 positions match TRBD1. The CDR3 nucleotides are TGTGCCAGCAGCCTCGGACAGGGGCGGGAGACCCAGTACTTC. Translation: CASSLGQGRETQYF. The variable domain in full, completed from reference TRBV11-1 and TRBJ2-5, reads EAEVAQSPRYKITEKSQAVAFWCDPISGHATLYWYRQILGQGPELLVQFQDESVVDDSQLPKDRFSAERLKGVDSTLKIQPAELGDSAMYLCASSLGQGRETQYFGPGTRLLVL.